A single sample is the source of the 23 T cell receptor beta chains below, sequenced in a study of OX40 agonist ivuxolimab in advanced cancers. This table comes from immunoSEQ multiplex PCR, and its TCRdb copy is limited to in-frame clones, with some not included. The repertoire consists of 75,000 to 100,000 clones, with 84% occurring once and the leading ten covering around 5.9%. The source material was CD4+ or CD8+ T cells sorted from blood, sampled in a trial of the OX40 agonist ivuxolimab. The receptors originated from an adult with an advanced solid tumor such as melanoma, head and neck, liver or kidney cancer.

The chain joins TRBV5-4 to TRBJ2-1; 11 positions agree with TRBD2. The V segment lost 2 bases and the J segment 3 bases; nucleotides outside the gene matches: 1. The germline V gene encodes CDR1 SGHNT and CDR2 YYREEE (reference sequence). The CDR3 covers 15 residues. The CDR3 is CASSLGTSGYNEQFF. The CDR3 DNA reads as TGTGCCAGCAGCTTAGGGACTAGCGGCTACAATGAGCAGTTCTTC.

The CDR3 DNA is TGCGCCAGCCCCCCTGACCCCAATCAGCCCCAGCATTTT. Its translation: CASPPDPNQPQHF. The V and J genes are TRBV5-1 and TRBJ1-5; D unresolved. The CDR3 is 13 amino acids. V was shortened by 7 bases and J by 3 bases, with 11 bases between the two germline ends. Germline V gene sequence: CDR1 SGHRS, CDR2 YFSETQ.

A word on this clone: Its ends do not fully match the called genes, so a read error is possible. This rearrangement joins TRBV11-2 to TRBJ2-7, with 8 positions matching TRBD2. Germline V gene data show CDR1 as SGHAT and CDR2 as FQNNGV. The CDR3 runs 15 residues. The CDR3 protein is CASSFSGTPGGERYF. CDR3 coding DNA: TGTGCCAGCAGCTTTAGCGGGACACCCGGCGGAGAGCGGTACTTC.

CDR3 protein: CASGTRHPQYF. The DNA for the CDR3 is TGTGCTAGTGGTACCCGACACCCCCAGTACTTC. The V and J genes are TRBV12-5 and TRBJ2-5, with D unresolved. The V gene's germline CDR1 is LGHNT and CDR2 FRNRAP. CDR3 length: 11 amino acids. V dropped 5 bases and J dropped 9 bases, with 10 bases sitting between them.

The CDR3 DNA reads TGTGCCACCAGCAGAGATGGAGACAGGGTACTCTACGAGCAGTACTTC. It specifies CATSRDGDRVLYEQYF. The J gene is TRBJ2-7, the V gene TRBV15; 7 positions agree with TRBD1. From germline, CDR1 is LNHNV and CDR2 YYDKDF (reference sequence). This CDR3 has 16 residues. The V and J ends lost 0 bases and 3 bases, in that order; junction bases with no gene match: 8. The entire variable domain, with the rest obtained from reference TRBV15 and TRBJ2-7, is as follows: DAMVIQNPRYQVTQFGKPVTLSCSQTLNHNVMYWYQQKSSQAPKLLFHYYDKDFNNEADTPDNFQSRRPNTSFCFLDIRSPGLGDTAMYLCATSRDGDRVLYEQYFGPGTRLTVT.

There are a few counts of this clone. The CDR3 region has the DNA TGTGCCAGCAGCTTATCTGGGGGCTACGAGCAGTACTTC. It yields the protein CASSLSGGYEQYF. The chain has TRBV7-3 and TRBJ2-7; the D gene could be TRBD1 or TRBD2 (5 bases each). The CDR3 length is 13 residues. The V gene's germline CDR1 is SGHTA and CDR2 FQGTGA. Trimming shortened V by 2 bases and J by 3 bases, and 8 bases separated the two germline ends.

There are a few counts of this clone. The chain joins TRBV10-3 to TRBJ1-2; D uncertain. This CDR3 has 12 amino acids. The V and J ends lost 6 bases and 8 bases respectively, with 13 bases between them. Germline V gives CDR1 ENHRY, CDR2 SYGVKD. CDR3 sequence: CAISSDWAGYTF. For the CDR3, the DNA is TGTGCCATCAGCTCCGACTGGGCGGGCTACACCTTC.

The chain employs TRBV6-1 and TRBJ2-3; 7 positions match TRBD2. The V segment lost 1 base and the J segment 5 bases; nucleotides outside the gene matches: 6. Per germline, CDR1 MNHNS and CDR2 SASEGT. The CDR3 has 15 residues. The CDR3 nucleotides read TGTGCCAGCAGTGAAGGAGGGAGGGGTGGAGATACGCAGTATTTT. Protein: CASSEGGRGGDTQYF.

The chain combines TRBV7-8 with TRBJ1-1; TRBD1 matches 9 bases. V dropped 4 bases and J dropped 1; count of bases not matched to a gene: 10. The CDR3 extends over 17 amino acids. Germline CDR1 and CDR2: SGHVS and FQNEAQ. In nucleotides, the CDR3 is TGTGCCAGCAGCTACTACAGGGGGCCGAGAGCGAACACTGAAGCTTTCTTT. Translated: CASSYYRGPRANTEAFF.

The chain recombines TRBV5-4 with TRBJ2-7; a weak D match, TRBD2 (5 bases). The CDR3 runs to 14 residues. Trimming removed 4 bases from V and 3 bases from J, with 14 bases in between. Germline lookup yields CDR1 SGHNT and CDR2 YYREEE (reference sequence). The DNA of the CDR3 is TGTGCCAGCAGCCGTGAGGACGGGGACTACGAGCAGTACTTC. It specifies CASSREDGDYEQYF.

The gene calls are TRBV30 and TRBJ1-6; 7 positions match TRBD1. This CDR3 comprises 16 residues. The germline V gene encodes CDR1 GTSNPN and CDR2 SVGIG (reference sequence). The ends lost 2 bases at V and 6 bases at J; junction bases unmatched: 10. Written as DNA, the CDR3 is TGTGCCTGGAGTTCTACCGCCGGGACAGTTAATTCACCCCTCCACTTT. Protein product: CAWSSTAGTVNSPLHF.

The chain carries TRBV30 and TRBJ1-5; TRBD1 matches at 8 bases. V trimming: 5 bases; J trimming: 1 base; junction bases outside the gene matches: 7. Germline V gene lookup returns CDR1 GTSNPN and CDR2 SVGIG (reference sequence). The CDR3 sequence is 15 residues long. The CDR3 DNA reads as TGTGCCTGGGCCCGACAGGGGACAAGCAATCAGCCCCAGCATTTT. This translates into CAWARQGTSNQPQHF. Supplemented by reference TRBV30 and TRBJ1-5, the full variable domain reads SQTIHQWPATLVQPVGSPLSLECTVEGTSNPNLYWYRQAAGRGLQLLFYSVGIGQISSEVPQNLSASRPQDRQFILSSKKLLLSDSGFYLCAWARQGTSNQPQHFGDGTRLSIL.

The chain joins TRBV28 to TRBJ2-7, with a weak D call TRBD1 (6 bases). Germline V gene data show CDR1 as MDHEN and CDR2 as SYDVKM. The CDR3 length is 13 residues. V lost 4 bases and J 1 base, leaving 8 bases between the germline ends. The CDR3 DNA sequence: TGTGCCAGCAGTTCCGGACAGTCCTACGAGCAGTACTTC. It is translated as CASSSGQSYEQYF.

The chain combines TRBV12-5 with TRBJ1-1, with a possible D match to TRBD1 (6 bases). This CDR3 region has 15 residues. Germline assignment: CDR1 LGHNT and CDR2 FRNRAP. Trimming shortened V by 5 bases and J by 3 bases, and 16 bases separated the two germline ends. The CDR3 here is CASGLGAGGYTEAFF. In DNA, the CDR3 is TGTGCTAGTGGTCTGGGGGCCGGGGGGTACACTGAAGCTTTCTTT.

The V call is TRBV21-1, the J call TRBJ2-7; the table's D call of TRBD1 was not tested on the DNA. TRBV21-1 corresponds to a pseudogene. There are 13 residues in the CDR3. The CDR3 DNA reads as TGTGCCAGCAGCCGACAGGGGCGATACGAGCAGTACTTC. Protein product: CASSRQGRYEQYF.

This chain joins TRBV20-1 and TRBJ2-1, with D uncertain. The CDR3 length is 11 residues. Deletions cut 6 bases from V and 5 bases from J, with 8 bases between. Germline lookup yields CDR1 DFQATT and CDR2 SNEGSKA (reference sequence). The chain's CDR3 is CSAIRNNEQFF. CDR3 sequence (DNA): TGCAGTGCAATCAGGAACAATGAGCAGTTCTTC.

The CDR3 region is CSVRRRALANYGYTF. The CDR3, as DNA: TGCAGCGTTCGGAGGCGGGCCTTAGCTAACTATGGCTACACCTTC. This chain uses TRBV29-1 with TRBJ1-2; no clear D gene. This CDR3 region has 15 residues. The ends were cut back, 5 bases at V and 0 bases at J, with 16 bases in the middle. Per the germline V gene, CDR1 is SQVTM and CDR2 is ANQGSEA. Filled out from reference TRBV29-1 and TRBJ1-2, the complete variable domain reads SAVISQKPSRDICQRGTSLTIQCQVDSQVTMMFWYRQQPGQSLTLIATANQGSEATYESGFVIDKFPISRPNLTFSTLTVSNMSPEDSSIYLCSVRRRALANYGYTFGSGTRLTVV.

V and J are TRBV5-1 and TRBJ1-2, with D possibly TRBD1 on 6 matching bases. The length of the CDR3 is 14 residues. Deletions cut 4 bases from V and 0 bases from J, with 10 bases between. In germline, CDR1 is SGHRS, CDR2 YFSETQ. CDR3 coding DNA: TGCGCCAGCAGCCTACAGGGAGCTAACTATGGCTACACCTTC. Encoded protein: CASSLQGANYGYTF. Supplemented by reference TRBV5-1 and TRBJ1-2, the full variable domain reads KAGVTQTPRYLIKTRGQQVTLSCSPISGHRSVSWYQQTPGQGLQFLFEYFSETQRNKGNFPGRFSGRQFSNSRSEMNVSTLELGDSALYLCASSLQGANYGYTFGSGTRLTVV.

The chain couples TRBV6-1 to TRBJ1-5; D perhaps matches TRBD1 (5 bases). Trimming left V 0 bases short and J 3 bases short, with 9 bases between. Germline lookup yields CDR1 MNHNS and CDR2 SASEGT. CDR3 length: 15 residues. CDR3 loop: CASSEAGLYNQPQHF. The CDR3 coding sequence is TGTGCCAGCAGTGAAGCGGGGCTGTACAATCAGCCCCAGCATTTT.

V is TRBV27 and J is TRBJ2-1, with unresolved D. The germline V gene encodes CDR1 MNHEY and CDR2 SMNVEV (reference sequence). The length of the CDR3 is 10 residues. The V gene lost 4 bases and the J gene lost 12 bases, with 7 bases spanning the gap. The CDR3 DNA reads TGTGCCAGCAGTTCCCTAGTGCAGTTCTTC. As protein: CASSSLVQFF.

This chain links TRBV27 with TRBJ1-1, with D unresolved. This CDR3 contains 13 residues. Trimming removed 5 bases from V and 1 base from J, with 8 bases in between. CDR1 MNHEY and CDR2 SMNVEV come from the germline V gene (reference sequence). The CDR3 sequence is CASSLTPNTEAFF. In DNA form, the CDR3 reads TGTGCCAGCAGTCTAACCCCGAACACTGAAGCTTTCTTT.

The CDR3 protein is CASSPSRVGGTEAFF. CDR3 coding DNA: TGTGCCAGCTCACCTTCCAGGGTGGGGGGCACTGAAGCTTTCTTT. The chain carries TRBV18 and TRBJ1-1; weak D call: TRBD1 (5 bases). V lost 3 bases and J lost 4, with 15 bases in between. This CDR3 region has 15 residues. From germline, CDR1 is KGHSH and CDR2 LQKENI.

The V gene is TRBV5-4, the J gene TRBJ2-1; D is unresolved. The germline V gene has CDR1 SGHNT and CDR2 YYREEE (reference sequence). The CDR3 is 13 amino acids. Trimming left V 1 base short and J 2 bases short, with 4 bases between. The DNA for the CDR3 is TGTGCCAGCAGCTTGAGAGCCTACAATGAGCAGTTCTTC. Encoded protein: CASSLRAYNEQFF.